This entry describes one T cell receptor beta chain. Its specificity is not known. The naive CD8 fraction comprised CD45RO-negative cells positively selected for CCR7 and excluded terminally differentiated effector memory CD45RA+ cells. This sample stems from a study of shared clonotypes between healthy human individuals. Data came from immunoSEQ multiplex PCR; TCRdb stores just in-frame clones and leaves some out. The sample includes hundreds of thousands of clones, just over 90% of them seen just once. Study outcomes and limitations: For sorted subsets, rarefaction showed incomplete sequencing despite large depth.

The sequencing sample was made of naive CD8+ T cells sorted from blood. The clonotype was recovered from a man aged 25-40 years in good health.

CDR3 nucleotides: TGTGCCAGCAGTCCAGGACTAGCGGGAGTGAGGGAGACCCAGTACTTC. Translation gives CASSPGLAGVRETQYF. The chain recombines TRBV27 with TRBJ2-5; TRBD2 matches at 13 bases. CDR3 size: 16 residues. Germline trimming cut 5 bases from V and 5 bases from J; bases unmatched to any gene: 8. Per the germline V gene, CDR1 is MNHEY and CDR2 is SMNVEV (reference sequence).